This T cell receptor (beta chain) was observed in a study of cytomegalovirus exposure and HLA in healthy donors. The donors (healthy individuals) were bone marrow donors. Both 60 Vbeta primers and 13 Jbeta primers went into the PCR. The data were produced by immunoSEQ multiplex PCR, yet TCRdb's version contains in-frame clones alone and is incomplete. The sample has about 130,000 clones, about 74% seen once; the top ten hold around 2%. V was trimmed by 4 bases and J by 0 bases, leaving 14 bases between them. The germline V gene encodes CDR1 SGHRS and CDR2 YFSETQ. This CDR3 contains 16 residues. The specimen sequenced was PBMCs. This TCR was sampled from a young man in good health and CMV-seronegative. The chain combines TRBV5-1 with TRBJ2-4; possibly TRBD1 for D (5 bases). For the CDR3, the DNA is TGCGCCAGCAGCCAGACAGAACTACTAGCCAAAAACATTCAGTACTTC. Residues: CASSQTELLAKNIQYF.